Shown below are 8 T cell receptor beta chains from a single sample sequenced in a study of OX40 agonist ivuxolimab in advanced cancers. This table comes from immunoSEQ multiplex PCR, and its TCRdb copy is limited to in-frame clones, with some not included. The sample has about 71,000 clones, 80% to 85% seen once; the top ten hold over 4%. Sample: CD4+ or CD8+ T cells sorted from blood, taken in a trial of the OX40 agonist ivuxolimab. Receptors were obtained from an adult with an advanced solid tumor such as melanoma, head and neck, liver or kidney cancer.

The chain employs TRBV29-1 and TRBJ2-1, with TRBD1 matching 8 bases. The CDR3 is 14 residues long. V shed 1 base and J 8 bases; nucleotides not matched to a gene: 7. Germline lookup yields CDR1 SQVTM and CDR2 ANQGSEA. The CDR3 DNA sequence: TGCAGCGTTGAAGGAGGGCAGGGGGCCGATGAGCAGTTCTTC. It translates to CSVEGGQGADEQFF.

The rearrangement links TRBV12-5 to TRBJ2-7; D might be TRBD1 or TRBD2, each matching 5 bases. Germline V gene sequence: CDR1 LGHNT, CDR2 FRNRAP. V was cut by 7 bases and J by 7 bases, with 23 bases left in between. The CDR3 has 15 residues. The CDR3 DNA reads TGTGCTAGTGCGCTTTCCGGGACCGACAGAGTGGAGCAGTACTTC. As protein: CASALSGTDRVEQYF.

The chain couples TRBV13 to TRBJ2-3; tentative D call: TRBD2 (5 bases). Per the germline V gene, CDR1 is PRHDT and CDR2 is FYEKMQ (reference sequence). CDR3 length: 14 amino acids. V was trimmed by 4 bases and J by 6 bases, leaving 14 bases between them. The CDR3 region has the DNA TGTGCCAGCAGCTCCCTGAGGGAGAAGGATACGCAGTATTTT. This gives the protein CASSSLREKDTQYF.

This clone was picked up one time. This chain links TRBV7-2 with TRBJ2-3, with 10 bases aligning to TRBD2. Germline V gene lookup returns CDR1 SGHTA and CDR2 FQGNSA. J gave up 2 bases and V 8 bases, and 7 bases lay outside the gene matches. The CDR3 consists of 15 residues. In DNA, the CDR3 is TGTGCCAGCTCACAGGGACTAGCGTACACAGATACGCAGTATTTT. The encoded protein is CASSQGLAYTDTQYF.

The chain uses TRBV4-1 and TRBJ2-7; D is possibly TRBD1 or TRBD2 (5 bases each). The CDR3 covers 16 residues. V lost 0 bases, J lost 2 bases, and 14 bases lay in between. CDR1 is MGHRA and CDR2 is YSYEKL in the germline V gene. CDR3 in DNA: TGCGCCAGCAGCCAAGATTGGGGGACCGATACCTACGAGCAGTACTTC. The encoded protein is CASSQDWGTDTYEQYF.

V and J are TRBV7-8 and TRBJ1-2, with TRBD1 matching over 7 bases. The V gene end was trimmed by 1 base and the J gene end by 4 bases; junction bases not matched to a gene: 6. The germline CDR1 and CDR2 sequences are SGHVS and FQNEAQ. The CDR3 length is 15 residues. CDR3 sequence reads: CASSLEGQRTYGYTF. CDR3 nucleotide sequence: TGTGCCAGCAGCTTAGAGGGACAGCGTACCTATGGCTACACCTTC.

The rearrangement links TRBV5-4 to TRBJ2-3; D unclear. V was trimmed by 5 bases and J by 2 bases, leaving 6 bases between them. This CDR3 is 12 amino acids long. Germline V CDR1 and CDR2: SGHNT, YYREEE (reference sequence). This CDR3 is CASRGVTDTQYF. DNA of the CDR3: TGTGCCAGCAGAGGAGTCACAGATACGCAGTATTTT.

This clone was observed once. The chain is built from TRBV7-2 and TRBJ2-1; 7 bases are a match to TRBD1. V trimming: 5 bases; J trimming: 12 bases; junction bases outside the gene matches: 10. CDR3 length equals 13 residues. Germline values: CDR1 SGHTA, CDR2 FQGNSA. The CDR3 reads CASSVTGVGVQFF. The CDR3 nucleotides are TGTGCCAGCAGCGTTACAGGGGTGGGTGTGCAGTTCTTC.